This is a list of T cell receptor beta chains from one sample in a study of CD8+ T cells in alopecia areata. Measured with immunoSEQ multiplex PCR; TCRdb has only the in-frame clones, and not every one. The table records under 40,000 clones, roughly 53% of them present only once. The sample was CD4+ Tregs sorted from blood. These receptors were obtained from a human donor with alopecia areata. Both conserved end residues are part of each CDR3. Each record gives: clone size, V gene, J gene, D gene, CDR3 DNA, CDR3 protein. The D gene is left open where the match is weak. Some rows mark clone size as missing; the rest say once, few, many or name a class of expanded clone.

-	TRBV7-2	TRBJ2-3	TRBD1	TGTGCCAGCAGCTTGGGACAGGTGGGATCGGGGATAACGCAGTATTTT	CASSLGQVGSGITQYF
-	TRBV7-9	TRBJ1-1	TRBD1	TGTGCCAGCAGCTTACAGGGACAGGGGAGGACTTTCTTT	CASSLQGQGRTFF
few	TRBV27	TRBJ2-7	-	TGTGCCAGCAGGGGGGTCGGTGGGCAGTACTTC	CASRGVGGQYF
few	TRBV2	TRBJ1-6	-	TGTGCCAGCAGTGCTTCCTATTCACCCCTCCACTTT	CASSASYSPLHF
-	TRBV28	TRBJ2-7	TRBD1	TGTGCCAGCAGAGTCACCGGGACAGGGGCCTACGAGCAGTACTTC	CASRVTGTGAYEQYF
medium-sized	TRBV7-2	TRBJ2-6	-	TGTGCCAGCCCGACCTCGGACGGGGCCAACGTCCTGACTTTC	CASPTSDGANVLTF
few	TRBV6-1	TRBJ2-5	-	TGTGCCAGCAGTGGTAAAGGGAATCAAGAGACCCAGTACTTC	CASSGKGNQETQYF
-	TRBV6-5	TRBJ2-3	-	TGTGCCAGCAGTTACTCTGGCGGGACAGCCACAGATACGCAGTATTTT	CASSYSGGTATDTQYF
few	TRBV7-2	TRBJ1-2	TRBD1	TGTGCCAGCAGCTTATCAGGACAGGGGAAGGTCTATGGCTACACCTTC	CASSLSGQGKVYGYTF
-	TRBV5-1	TRBJ2-7	-	TGCGCCAGCAGCTTGCGTTTGTGGGGCGGATCGGACTACGAGCAGTACTTC	CASSLRLWGGSDYEQYF
-	TRBV5-1	TRBJ2-7	TRBD1	TGCGCCAGCAGCTTTCCGACACAGGGGCCCTACGAGCAGTACTTC	CASSFPTQGPYEQYF
medium-sized	TRBV19	TRBJ2-1	TRBD2	TGTGCCAGTAGTATTAATGGACTAGCGGGAGTGAGAAATGAGCAGTTCTTC	CASSINGLAGVRNEQFF
-	TRBV27	TRBJ1-2	-	TGTGCCAGCAGTTTAGGGGGGCCCAGCTATGGCTACACCTTC	CASSLGGPSYGYTF
-	TRBV29-1	TRBJ2-3	-	TGCAGCGTTCTAGGCACCCTTATAGTAGGTACGCAGTATTTT	CSVLGTLIVGTQYF
-	TRBV7-9	TRBJ2-3	-	TGTGCCAGCAGCTTGGGGTTTCCCGCTAGGGCAGATACGCAGTATTTT	CASSLGFPARADTQYF
few	TRBV27	TRBJ1-5	-	TGTGCCAGCAGTTTTGTCGGGGGTCAGCCCCAGCATTTT	CASSFVGGQPQHF
-	TRBV29-1	TRBJ1-3	-	TGCAGCGTTCCGGGCAGGGGTGCCCTTGGGAACACCATATATTTT	CSVPGRGALGNTIYF
few	TRBV6-6	TRBJ2-5	-	TGTGCCAGCAGTCCCAAAAGGTGGACCCAGTACTTC	CASSPKRWTQYF
few	TRBV29-1	TRBJ1-2	TRBD1	TGCAGCGTTTCGGGACAGAATCGGGATGGCTACACCTTC	CSVSGQNRDGYTF
-	TRBV5-1	TRBJ2-3	TRBD2	TGCGCCAGCAGCCCGGGACTAGCGGGAGGCACAGATACGCAGTATTTT	CASSPGLAGGTDTQYF
-	TRBV29-1	TRBJ1-3	-	TGCAGCGTCCAAGGGAGGCCTGGAAACACCATATATTTT	CSVQGRPGNTIYF
few	TRBV18	TRBJ2-6	-	TGTGCCAGCTCACCTTCGTATTTGGCCCTGAGGGCTGGGGCCAACGTCCTGACTTTC	CASSPSYLALRAGANVLTF
-	TRBV5-1	TRBJ2-3	-	TGCGCCAGCAGCTCGGGCCCTGATACGCAGTATTTT	CASSSGPDTQYF
-	TRBV2	TRBJ2-4	-	TGTGCCAGCAGTGCCCTAATTGGGCAGGGAAGGGCCAAAAACATTCAGTACTTC	CASSALIGQGRAKNIQYF
-	TRBV7-2	TRBJ2-7	TRBD1	TGTGCCAGCAGCTTAAACAGGGGAACCTACGAGCAGTACTTC	CASSLNRGTYEQYF
medium-sized	TRBV4-3	TRBJ2-2	-	TGCGCCAGCAGCCCCGGAGCGAACACCGGGGAGCTGTTTTTT	CASSPGANTGELFF
-	TRBV7-2	TRBJ2-7	TRBD2	TGTGCCAGCAGCGGGATGGCTAGCGGGTTTGGACCGCAGTACTTC	CASSGMASGFGPQYF
-	TRBV5-6	TRBJ1-2	-	TGTGCCAGCAGCTTGGTCCGGAACTATGGCTACACCTTC	CASSLVRNYGYTF
few	TRBV14	TRBJ2-3	-	TGTGCCAGCACGGGACTCGGCACAGATACGCAGTATTTT	CASTGLGTDTQYF
few	TRBV28	TRBJ2-2	-	TGTGCCAGCAGTGTAAACACCGGGGAGCTGTTTTTT	CASSVNTGELFF
once	TRBV7-9	TRBJ1-1	-	TGTGCCAGCAGCCCGACGATGAACACTGAAGCTTTCTTT	CASSPTMNTEAFF
-	TRBV4-3	TRBJ2-3	-	TGCGCCAGCAGCCAAGACGTCTCGTCAGATACGCAGTATTTT	CASSQDVSSDTQYF
-	TRBV29-1	TRBJ1-4	-	TGCAGCGTCGCGGGGGTGGCTAATGAAAAACTGTTTTTT	CSVAGVANEKLFF
-	TRBV29-1	TRBJ1-2	-	TGCAGCGTTTCGGACGGCAACTATGGCTACACCTTC	CSVSDGNYGYTF
few	TRBV29-1	TRBJ2-1	TRBD1	TGCAGCGTTGGAGGGACAGGCTACAATGAGCAGTTCTTC	CSVGGTGYNEQFF
-	TRBV28	TRBJ2-5	-	TGTGCCAGCAGTTTAACGGGAGCCGGGCCCGGCGGGACCCAGTACTTC	CASSLTGAGPGGTQYF
-	TRBV9	TRBJ1-2	TRBD1	TGTGCCAGCAGCACCCTTCAGGGGGTTAACTATGGCTACACCTTC	CASSTLQGVNYGYTF
-	TRBV19	TRBJ2-1	-	TGTGCCAGTAGTATCGCAGGGACCTACAATGAGCAGTTCTTC	CASSIAGTYNEQFF
few	TRBV28	TRBJ2-2	-	TGTGCCAGCCTCTCTGATATGGAAACCGGGGAGCTGTTTTTT	CASLSDMETGELFF
-	TRBV29-1	TRBJ2-1	-	TGCAGCGTTGTGGACTTTTCTAACGGCAATGAGCAGTTCTTC	CSVVDFSNGNEQFF
-	TRBV28	TRBJ2-1	-	TGTGCCAGCAGTCCCCCAGGAAGTCGGGGCAATGAGCAGTTCTTC	CASSPPGSRGNEQFF
once	TRBV7-9	TRBJ2-7	TRBD1	TGTGCCAGCAGCTTCCGGGACAGGGTCTACGGGCAGTACTTC	CASSFRDRVYGQYF
-	TRBV5-6	TRBJ1-1	TRBD1	TGTGCCAGCAGCTTGTGGACAGGGAGTTACACTGAAGCTTTCTTT	CASSLWTGSYTEAFF
few	TRBV7-2	TRBJ2-5	-	TGTGCCAGCAGCCGGACGGACCAAGAGACCCAGTACTTC	CASSRTDQETQYF
-	TRBV4-2	TRBJ1-1	-	TGTGCCAGCAGCCAAGATCTTCGGAGAGGGGGCACTGAAGCTTTCTTT	CASSQDLRRGGTEAFF
-	TRBV15	TRBJ1-5	-	TGTGCCACCAGCAGAGATCGACATGGGCCCCATCAGCCCCAGCATTTT	CATSRDRHGPHQPQHF
-	TRBV6-5	TRBJ1-1	TRBD1	TGTGCCAGCAGAGATAACAGGGGGCTGCGGACTGAAGCTTTCTTT	CASRDNRGLRTEAFF
few	TRBV9	TRBJ2-1	-	TGTGCCAGCAACAGGGGAGGGGAATCCAATGAGCAGTTCTTC	CASNRGGESNEQFF
-	TRBV19	TRBJ2-2	TRBD1	TGTGCCAGTAGGGAACAGGGGGCCCTCACCGGGGAGCTGTTTTTT	CASREQGALTGELFF
-	TRBV7-2	TRBJ1-4	-	TGTGCCAGCAGCCCAGGGGATGAAAAACTGTTTTTT	CASSPGDEKLFF
-	TRBV4-3	TRBJ2-7	-	TGCGCCAGCAGCCTTCGGGCAGGGAGAGGCTACGAGCAGTACTTC	CASSLRAGRGYEQYF
-	TRBV5-1	TRBJ2-1	TRBD2	TGCGCCAGCAGCACTGGCGGGGGGATCTACAATGAGCAGTTCTTC	CASSTGGGIYNEQFF
-	TRBV5-1	TRBJ2-7	-	TGCGCCAGCAGCTTCCGGGTTTCCTACGAGCAGTACTTC	CASSFRVSYEQYF